This T cell receptor (beta chain) was captured in a study of beta chain features in type 1 diabetes. For the study at large: Sorted cells numbering around 100,000,000 were examined across all samples.

This CDR3 is built from 14 residues. Germline CDR1 reads MNHEY; CDR2 reads SMNVEV (reference sequence). Trimming cost V 3 bases and J 2 bases, with 10 bases left between them. Expressed TCRB transcripts were sequenced after all isolated RNA was converted to cDNA. TCRdb's table, derived via immunoSEQ multiplex PCR, lists solely in-frame clones and lacks some. Of about 350,000 clones detected, around a fifth appear once; the ten largest clones hold around 0.04%. Sorting based on CD45RO/CCR7/CD25/CD127/CD95/CD27 separated CD4+ naive, central memory, regulatory and stem cell-like memory cells. The TCR sequence derives from a woman between 18 and 30 years old in good health. The sample taken for sequencing was naive CD4+ T cells from blood. The J gene is TRBJ2-5, the V gene TRBV27, with D maybe TRBD1 (6 bases). CDR3 in amino acids: CASSFDRTQETQYF. The CDR3 DNA follows: TGTGCCAGCAGTTTCGACAGGACGCAAGAGACCCAGTACTTC.